This TCR beta chain appears in the sequencing data of a study of cytomegalovirus exposure and HLA in healthy donors (dated by TCRdb to the late 2010s). Notes on the research overall: An earlier analysis of some 600 of the donors reported under 300 Gb of sequence data and 117 million unique TCR beta sequences obtained from around 190 million T cells. Approximately 300 gigabases of sequencing data and roughly 81 million unique TCR sequences made up an early release that covered approximately 700 HLA-typed donors. Among the roughly 400 genotyped donors, about 83% belonged to the genetic ancestry cluster associated with self-reported Caucasian donors. The study aimed to test whether cataloging public T cell receptors could reveal signatures of past pathogen exposure. The study profiled the T cell repertoires of hundreds of subjects by immunosequencing and related them to cytomegalovirus serostatus. Along with the roughly 700-subject first cohort, a separate validation cohort of over 90 different subjects was used. The study combined high-throughput TCR immunosequencing, statistical association of individual TCRs with disease status, and machine learning to predict cytomegalovirus infection status. A later analysis re-analyzed previously published TCR beta repertoires from approximately 700 donors and added high-resolution HLA genotyping to study TCR occurrence patterns. In the later analysis, no new phenotypic data were used to find candidate immune exposures; instead, reliance was placed on TCR beta sequences and their occurrence across donors. An earlier analysis of roughly 600 of the donors used high-throughput TCR beta sequencing to judge whether each TCR beta V gene segment behaved as functional or pseudogenic. Donor age, sex, ethnicity and CMV serostatus were collected together with the repertoire data. A later genetic analysis took genome-wide SNP genotypes for about 65% of the 666 donors and used that subset as a discovery cohort. All discovery cohort repertoires had been generated on a single sequencing platform. HLA typing covered class I and class II loci at four-digit resolution. Typing coverage varied by locus: about 629-630 donors for A, B, C, DRB1 and DQB1; 522 for DQA1; 600 to 610 for DPA1; 450 to 480 for DPB1. Five DR-DQ haplotypes were treated as single units for association and clustering because of strong linkage in the cohort. On average, 235,054 unique TCR beta nucleotide sequences were sequenced per donor among several hundred genotyped donors of the cohort, with about 19% of those sequences being non-productive.

For this clone: This receptor's antigen is unknown. No base qualities exist here, and no much larger clone lies one base off it.

Reading the germline V gene gives CDR1 MNHNS and CDR2 SASEGT. The CDR3 sequence holds 14 residues, the cysteine and phenylalanine included. Only the CDR3 part of the read is kept: 42 bases, read in frame from the first base. V is cut by 6 bases and J by 4 bases, and the space between the germline ends is 15 bases. The library was prepared using the immunoSEQ multiplex PCR assay. A mixture of 60 forward primers for TCR Vbeta segments and 13 reverse primers for TCR Jbeta segments was used in the multiplex PCR. The CDR3 region of rearranged TCR beta genes was amplified from genomic DNA by a multiplex PCR assay. Amplified TCR beta libraries were sequenced as 87-base-pair reads on the Illumina HiSeq System. The original pipeline was this. A later analysis tallied tens of millions of unique TCR beta chains across the 666 repertoires, and approximately 12 million of those chains were shared by two or more donors. Raw reads were error-corrected and collapsed into unique sequences by a nearest-neighbor algorithm in which closely related sequences were merged to remove PCR and sequencing errors. V, D and J gene segments were assigned by aligning CDR3 sequences to IMGT reference sequences. Each retained sequence needed at least a six-nucleotide match to both a V gene segment and a J gene segment. A rearrangement counted as productive if the CDR3 had no stop codons and remained in frame with V and J, and every other rearrangement counted as non-productive. Following IMGT convention, CDR3 was defined as the stretch from the second conserved V-encoded cysteine to the conserved J-encoded phenylalanine. Sequences without an unambiguous match to a single V gene segment were excluded from the earlier analysis of about 600 of the donors. An earlier analysis of a few hundred of the donors called V segments functional above 56.7% productive rearrangements and segregating when the between-donor standard deviation exceeded 5%. A statistical classification framework was built for diagnosing cytomegalovirus status from the catalog of TCR beta chain sequences. In a later analysis, V and J genes were assigned by comparing TCR nucleotide sequences against IMGT/GENE-DB human TR gene sequences. In a later analysis, CDR3 sequences and most-parsimonious VDJ recombination scenarios were assigned using the TCRdist pipeline. In a later analysis, each TCR beta chain was defined by its CDR3 amino acid sequence together with its V-gene family, and reads lacking a unique V-gene family were excluded. In a later analysis, 500 to 650 highly shared, low-generation-probability nucleotide sequences were removed to address suspected cross-contamination and a sequencing artifact. In a later analysis, a clonal expansion index was calculated for each public chain from normalized within-repertoire ranks of inferred template counts. A later analysis computed generation probabilities with a VDJ recombination model fitted to out-of-frame rearrangements, and checked the results against IGoR. In a later analysis, hypergeometric tests were used to score TCR-TCR, TCR-HLA and TCR-CMV co-occurrence, with a repertoire-size bias correction applied to TCR pairs. To estimate false discovery rates, a later analysis permuted the HLA or CMV assignments 20 times. In a later analysis, co-occurring TCRs were grouped using DBSCAN, with TCRdist sequence similarity added in when clustering inside HLA-allele-positive subsets. Repertoires with fewer than 30,000 or more than 120,000 public chains, plus five repertoires with anomalous nucleotide sharing, were excluded from co-occurrence clustering. The table was pulled from immuneACCESS by TCRdb, which kept in-frame rearrangements only. Such tables lose some clones; where checked, under half of the loss comes from unresolved V genes, and the rest has no known cause. V and J calls plus clone size are reproduced from that table; the DNA served to infer D and trimming. In all, the sample holds approximately 95,000 clones, and about four fifths of those were seen once. Together, the top ten hold around 9.9% of the sample.

The cohort was made up of approximately 700 healthy bone marrow donors. At the time of sampling, every cohort member was nominally healthy, though immune exposures that went unrecorded were likely present. The donor was CMV seropositive and belonged to the group of some 290 seropositive cohort members. A peripheral blood sample was provided by each donor, and peripheral blood mononuclear cells were used for TCR beta sequencing. Genomic DNA was extracted from the blood cell samples with the Qiagen DNeasy Blood Extraction Kit. The research as a whole found: The classifier was reported to diagnose cytomegalovirus status with high specificity and sensitivity in both the original cohort and the validation cohort. In a later analysis, over 15,000 TCR beta sequences were associated with specific HLA alleles at a false discovery rate of 0.05. Correlated functional status among segregating V segments might be attributable to linkage disequilibrium, but an unknown experimental factor could not be ruled out. A further reported finding was that TCR beta sequences accurately predicted the HLA-A and HLA-B alleles for most subjects in the first cohort. According to a later analysis, most CMV-associated TCR beta chains appeared to be HLA-restricted, and the HLA associations seemed to be driven largely by CMV exposure. Across donors, most TCR sequences were observed very rarely, whereas some public TCRs were present in many individuals. The authors suggested that the approach could potentially be extended to other disease states and immunological phenotypes. Some IMGT-functional V segments, including TRBV6-2 and TRBV6-3, could not be distinguished by the 87-base-pair reads and were therefore excluded. The cohort was sequenced for TCR beta chains only, and without alpha or paired-chain data the features that could be detected were limited. Approximately 16 rarely observed V segments, including chromosome 9 orphons, were excluded from the earlier analysis of a few hundred of the donors because counts were too low. HLA typing was unavailable for some donors at each locus, so association tests used only the typed subset. In a later analysis, several top co-occurrence clusters were reported to appear linked to parvovirus B19, influenza, CMV and Epstein-Barr virus. The study gave a list of 150 to 200 TCR beta chains associated with cytomegalovirus. In an earlier analysis of around 500 of the donors, most TCR beta V segments appeared in productive rearrangements about 90% or about 30% of the time, broadly matching IMGT annotations. Compared with equally common non-associated chains, HLA-associated TCR beta chains in a later analysis were more clonally expanded and had lower generation probabilities. Sequencing depth was assumed to be roughly uniform across donors in the presence/absence analyses, though that assumption may not hold. For the cohort, immune exposure information was limited to CMV serostatus. An association between a missense DCLRE1C variant and V-gene and J-gene trimming of TCR beta chains was found in a later genetic analysis and replicated in an independent cohort. According to a later genetic analysis, donors in an Asian-associated ancestry cluster had fewer N-insertions in productive TCRs than the approximately 630-donor mean. According to a later analysis, TCR association rates differed among HLA loci, with DRB1 alleles showing the most associated TCRs and HLA-C alleles showing the fewest. A cluster of highly shared sequence variants was judged likely to be a technical artifact of the sequencing pipeline. When HLA alleles, especially DR and DQ, strongly co-occurred, TCR associations were difficult to assign to individual alleles. A few of the identified cytomegalovirus-associated TCR beta chains were confirmed in vitro to be specific for cytomegalovirus antigens.

The chain is assembled from TRBV6-1 and TRBJ1-2, with TRBD1 as a weak D call on 6 bases. Sequencing input: PBMCs. This receptor was taken from a young man in good health and CMV-seropositive. The CDR3 reads CASSEQGPSYGYTF. The DNA is TGTGCCAGCAGCGAACAGGGCCCCTCCTATGGCTACACCTTC.